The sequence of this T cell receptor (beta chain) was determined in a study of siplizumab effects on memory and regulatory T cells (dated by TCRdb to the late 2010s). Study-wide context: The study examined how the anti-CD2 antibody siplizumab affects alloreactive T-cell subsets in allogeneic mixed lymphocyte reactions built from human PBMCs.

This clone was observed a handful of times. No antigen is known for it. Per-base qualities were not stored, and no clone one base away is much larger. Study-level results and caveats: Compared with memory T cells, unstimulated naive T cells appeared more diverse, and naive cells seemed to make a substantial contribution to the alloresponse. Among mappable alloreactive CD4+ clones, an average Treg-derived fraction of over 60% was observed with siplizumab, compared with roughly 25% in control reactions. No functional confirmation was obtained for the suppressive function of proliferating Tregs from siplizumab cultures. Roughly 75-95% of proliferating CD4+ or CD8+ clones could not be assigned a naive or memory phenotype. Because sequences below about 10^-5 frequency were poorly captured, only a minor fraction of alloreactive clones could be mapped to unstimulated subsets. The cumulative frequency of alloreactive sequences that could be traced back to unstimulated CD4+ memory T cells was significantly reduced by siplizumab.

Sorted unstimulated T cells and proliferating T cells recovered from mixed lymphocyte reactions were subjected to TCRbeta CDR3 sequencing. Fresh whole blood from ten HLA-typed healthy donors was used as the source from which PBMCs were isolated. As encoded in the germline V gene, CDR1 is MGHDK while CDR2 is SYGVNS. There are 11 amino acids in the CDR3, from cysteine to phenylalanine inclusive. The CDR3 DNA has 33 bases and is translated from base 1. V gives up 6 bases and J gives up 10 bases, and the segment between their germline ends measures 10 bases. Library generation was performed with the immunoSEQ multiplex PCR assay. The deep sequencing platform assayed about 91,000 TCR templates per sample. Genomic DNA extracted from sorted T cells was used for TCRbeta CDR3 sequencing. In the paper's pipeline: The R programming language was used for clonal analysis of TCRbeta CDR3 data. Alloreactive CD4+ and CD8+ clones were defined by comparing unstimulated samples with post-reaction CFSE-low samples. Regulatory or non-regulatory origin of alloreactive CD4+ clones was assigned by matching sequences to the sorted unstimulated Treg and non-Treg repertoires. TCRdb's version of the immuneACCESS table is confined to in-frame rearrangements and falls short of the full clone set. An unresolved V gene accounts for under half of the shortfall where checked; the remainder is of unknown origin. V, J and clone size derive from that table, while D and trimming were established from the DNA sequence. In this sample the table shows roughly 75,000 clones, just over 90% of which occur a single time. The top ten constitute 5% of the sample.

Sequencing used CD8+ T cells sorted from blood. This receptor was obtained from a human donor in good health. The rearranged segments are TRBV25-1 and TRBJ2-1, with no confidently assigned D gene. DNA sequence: TGTGCCAGCAGCCTGTCCCGGGAGCAGTTCTTC. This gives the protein CASSLSREQFF.